This note documents a single T cell receptor (beta chain) sequence. The CDR3 runs to 14 residues. Between the trimmed V and J ends, which lost 4 bases and 0 bases, there was a span of 8 bases. The germline V gene encodes CDR1 SGHRS and CDR2 YFSETQ. The data belong to a study of T cell responses to AZD1222 COVID-19 vaccine. The assay was immunoSEQ multiplex PCR, and TCRdb's table has in-frame clones only and misses some. Of some 140,000 clones listed, roughly 90% are singletons. The clonotype was recovered from an adult in good health. The gene calls are TRBV5-1 and TRBJ1-3, with D uncertain. The material was peripheral blood, obtained on day 0 of AZD1222 vaccination. CDR3 coding DNA: TGCGCCAGCAGCACGGACGGCTCTGGAAACACCATATATTTT. This encodes CASSTDGSGNTIYF.